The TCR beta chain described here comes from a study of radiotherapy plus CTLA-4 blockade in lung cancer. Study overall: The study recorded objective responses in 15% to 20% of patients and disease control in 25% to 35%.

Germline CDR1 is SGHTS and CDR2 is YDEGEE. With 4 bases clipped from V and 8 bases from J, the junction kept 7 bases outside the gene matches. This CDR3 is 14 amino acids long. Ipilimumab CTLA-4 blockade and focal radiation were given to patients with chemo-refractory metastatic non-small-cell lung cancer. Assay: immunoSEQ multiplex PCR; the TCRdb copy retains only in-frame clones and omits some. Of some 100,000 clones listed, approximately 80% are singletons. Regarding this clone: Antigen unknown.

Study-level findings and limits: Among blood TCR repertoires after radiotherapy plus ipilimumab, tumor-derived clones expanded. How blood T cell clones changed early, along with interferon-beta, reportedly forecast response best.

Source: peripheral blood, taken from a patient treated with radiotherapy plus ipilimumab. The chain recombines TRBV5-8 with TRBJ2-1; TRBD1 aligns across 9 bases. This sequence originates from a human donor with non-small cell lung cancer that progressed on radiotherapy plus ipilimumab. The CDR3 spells CASSRGQGRDEQFF. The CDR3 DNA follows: TGTGCCAGCAGCCGGGGACAGGGAAGGGATGAGCAGTTCTTC.